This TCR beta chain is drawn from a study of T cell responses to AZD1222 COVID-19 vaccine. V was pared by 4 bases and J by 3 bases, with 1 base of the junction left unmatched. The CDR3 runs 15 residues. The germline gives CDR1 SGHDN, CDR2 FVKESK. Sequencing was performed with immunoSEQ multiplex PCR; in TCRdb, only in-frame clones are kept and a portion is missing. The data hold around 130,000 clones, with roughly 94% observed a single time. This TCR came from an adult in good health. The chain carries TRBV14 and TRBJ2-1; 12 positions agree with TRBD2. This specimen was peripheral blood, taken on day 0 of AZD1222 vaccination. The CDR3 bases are TGTGCCAGCAGCCTACTAGCGGGGGGCTACAATGAGCAGTTCTTC. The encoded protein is CASSLLAGGYNEQFF.